This T cell receptor (beta chain) is drawn from a study of blood T cell repertoires in COVID-19. Study in general: COVID-19 samples collected from the United States, Italy and Spain covered acute and convalescent phases. PBMCs, B-cell-depleted T cells, or T cells were the source of the cDNA or gDNA that made up the material.

Only in-frame clones appear in the TCRdb table, and some are missing; sequencing was by immunoSEQ multiplex PCR. The data contain roughly 290,000 clones, about nine tenths of them singletons. The CDR3 contains 16 residues. The trim removed 2 bases at V and 3 bases at J, leaving 1 base unmatched. Germline V gene data show CDR1 as SGDLS and CDR2 as YYNGEE. This TCR derives from a woman under 40 with COVID-19, enrolled during active disease. The chain links TRBV9 to TRBJ2-1; 14 nucleotides line up with TRBD2. The sequenced sample was peripheral blood. Here the CDR3 reads CASSVGTSGGYNEQFF. The CDR3 DNA sequence: TGTGCCAGCAGCGTTGGGACTAGCGGGGGCTACAATGAGCAGTTCTTC.